This TCR beta chain was found in a study of beta chain features in type 1 diabetes. In regard to this clone: The target antigen is unknown.

This CDR3 is 14 amino acids long. Germline loops: CDR1 SGHTA, CDR2 FQGTGA. V lost 5 bases, J lost 0 bases, and 9 bases lay in between. Study results and limitations: In cDNA sequencing, cells with high TCR expression could be over-represented. Moderate but significant shortening of TCRB CDR3s was recorded in all four CD4+ subsets from Type 1 diabetes patients.

One heparinised draw of blood, averaging about 116 mL, came from each donor. Stem cell-like memory, regulatory, central memory and naive CD4+ cells were sorted via CD45RO/CCR7/CD25/CD127/CD95/CD27. All of the sorted populations showed purity greater than 98%. The study reverse transcribed the entire isolated RNA, so it sequenced expressed TCRB transcripts. Only in-frame clones appear in the TCRdb table, and some are missing; sequencing was by immunoSEQ multiplex PCR. In the table there are about 270,000 clones, 13% to 15% of which are singletons. This clonotype originated in a man aged 25-40 years with type 1 diabetes. The sequenced material came from naive CD4+ T cells from blood. The chain has TRBV7-3 and TRBJ2-3; D ambiguous. The CDR3 reads CASSRDTSTDTQYF. The DNA for the CDR3 is TGTGCCAGCAGCCGAGACACCAGCACAGATACGCAGTATTTT.